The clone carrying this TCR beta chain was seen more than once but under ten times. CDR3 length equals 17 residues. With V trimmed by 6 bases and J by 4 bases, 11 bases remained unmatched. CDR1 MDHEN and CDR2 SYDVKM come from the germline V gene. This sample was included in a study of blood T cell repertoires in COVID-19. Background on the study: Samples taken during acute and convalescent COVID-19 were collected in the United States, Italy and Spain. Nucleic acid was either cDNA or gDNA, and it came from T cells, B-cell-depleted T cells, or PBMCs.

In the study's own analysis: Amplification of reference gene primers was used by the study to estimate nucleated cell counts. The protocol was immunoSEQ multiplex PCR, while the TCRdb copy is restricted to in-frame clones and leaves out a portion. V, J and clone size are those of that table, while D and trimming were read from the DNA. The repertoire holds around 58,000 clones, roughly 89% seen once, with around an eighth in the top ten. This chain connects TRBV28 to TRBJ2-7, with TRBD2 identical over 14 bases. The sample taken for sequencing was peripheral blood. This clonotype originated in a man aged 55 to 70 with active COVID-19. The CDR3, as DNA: TGTGCCAGCAGCCCACCCGGGACTAGCGGGAGATCTTACGAGCAGTACTTC. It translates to CASSPPGTSGRSYEQYF.